This T cell receptor beta chain was sequenced for a study of cytomegalovirus exposure and HLA in healthy donors. Points from the study as a whole: According to reports, the classifier identified cytomegalovirus status with high specificity and sensitivity. The study listed roughly 150 cytomegalovirus-associated TCR beta chains. In vitro experiments confirmed that three CMV-associated chains were specific for CMV antigens.

Notes on this clone: The antigen is undetermined.

The donors formed part of the roughly 120-subject validation cohort, distinct from the roughly 620-subject first cohort. Data came from immunoSEQ multiplex PCR; TCRdb stores just in-frame clones and leaves some out. The sample records about 200,000 clones, roughly 77% being singletons. Deletions cut 1 base from V and 1 base from J, with 17 bases between. The CDR3 covers 17 residues. Germline CDR1 SGHVS, CDR2 FQNEAQ. Sequenced material: PBMCs. The chain carries TRBV7-8 and TRBJ2-7, with TRBD2 as a possible D gene (5 bases). This receptor was taken from a woman aged 25 to 39 in good health and CMV-seronegative. The CDR3 sequence is CASSLESIAGSSYEQYF. The CDR3 DNA reads as TGTGCCAGCAGCTTAGAATCCATCGCGGGTTCTTCCTACGAGCAGTACTTC. Full variable domain (remainder filled in from reference TRBV7-8 and TRBJ2-7): GAGVSQSPRYKVAKRGQDVALRCDPISGHVSLFWYQQALGQGPEFLTYFQNEAQLDKSGLPSDRFFAERPEGSVSTLKIQRTQQEDSAVYLCASSLESIAGSSYEQYFGPGTRLTVT.